These 8 T cell receptor beta chains share one sample of origin, sequenced in a study of cytomegalovirus exposure and HLA in healthy donors. PCR employed 60 Vbeta and 13 Jbeta primers. Only in-frame clones appear in the TCRdb table, and some are missing; sequencing was by immunoSEQ multiplex PCR. The data hold more than 85,000 clones, with about 80% observed a single time. The sequencing input was PBMCs. All receptors derive from a man aged 40-49 years in good health and CMV-seronegative.

This clone was detected once. This chain links TRBV19 with TRBJ1-1; TRBD1 matches 7 bases. CDR1 is LNHDA, CDR2 SQIVND, per germline (reference sequence). CDR3 length: 16 residues. V lost 10 bases, J lost 2 bases, and 16 bases stayed unmatched. CDR3 protein: CATASRDRIFNTEAFF. The CDR3 nucleotides read TGTGCCACCGCAAGCCGGGACAGAATATTCAACACTGAAGCTTTCTTT.

Only one count was recorded for this clone. The V gene is TRBV28, the J gene TRBJ1-3; 12 positions match TRBD1. V lost 4 bases and J lost 4; bases outside the gene matches: 8. Germline V gives CDR1 MDHEN, CDR2 SYDVKM. There are 17 residues in the CDR3. The CDR3 is CASSSGTGGFIGNTIYF. CDR3 sequence (DNA): TGTGCCAGCAGTTCGGGGACAGGGGGCTTTATAGGAAACACCATATATTTT.

This CDR3 is CASSLGQGHGNTIYF. CDR3 nucleotide sequence: TGTGCCAGCTCCCTCGGACAGGGGCATGGAAACACCATATATTTT. The V call is TRBV27, the J call TRBJ1-3; 9 nucleotides line up with TRBD1. Trimming cost V 8 bases and J 3 bases; bases outside gene matches: 8. The CDR3 runs to 15 residues. Per germline, CDR1 MNHEY and CDR2 SMNVEV (reference sequence).

The chain links TRBV2 to TRBJ2-7; 11 bases line up with TRBD1. CDR3 length: 15 residues. CDR1 is SNHLY and CDR2 is FYNNEI in the germline V gene. Trimming took 7 bases from V and 5 from J; bases not matched to a gene: 10. CDR3 in DNA: TGTGCCAGCATCCCCGGTGGGACAGGGGGGAACGAGCAGTACTTC. It is translated as CASIPGGTGGNEQYF.

This clone has only a few counts. The chain is built from TRBV30 and TRBJ2-5; D perhaps matches TRBD1 (5 bases). Deletions cut 4 bases from V and 5 bases from J, with 11 bases between. Germline CDR1 reads GTSNPN; CDR2 reads SVGIG (reference sequence). The CDR3 contains 12 residues. The chain's CDR3 is CAWIPGMETQYF. CDR3 nucleotides: TGTGCCTGGATCCCAGGGATGGAGACCCAGTACTTC.

The V gene is TRBV7-9, the J gene TRBJ2-2, with a tentative D call TRBD2 (6 bases). V dropped 10 bases and J dropped 1 base, with 16 bases sitting between them. The germline gives CDR1 SEHNR, CDR2 FQNEAQ (reference sequence). The CDR3 spans 15 residues. The CDR3 sequence is CANPGGPKNTGELFF. CDR3 sequence (DNA): TGTGCCAACCCCGGGGGACCGAAGAACACCGGGGAGCTGTTTTTT.

About this clone itself: The germline gene is not matched at one end of the junction; a read error may be the cause. The chain combines TRBV10-1 with TRBJ2-1; D is possibly TRBD2 (5 bases). The length of the CDR3 is 14 residues. CDR1 is WNHNN and CDR2 is SYGVQD in the germline V gene (reference sequence). The CDR3 spells CAISEARVYNEQFF. The CDR3 DNA reads as TGCGCCATCAGTGAGGCGCGGGTCTACAATGAGCAGTTCTTC.

This clone was seen a single time. The chain employs TRBV9 and TRBJ2-3; TRBD1 is a possible D gene (6 bases). Germline CDR1 is SGDLS and CDR2 is YYNGEE. CDR3 size: 16 residues. V was cut by 4 bases and J by 2 bases, with 17 bases left in between. The CDR3: CASSWGLGALTDTQYF. The CDR3 bases are TGTGCCAGCAGCTGGGGGTTGGGGGCCCTCACAGATACGCAGTATTTT. Full variable domain (remainder filled in from reference TRBV9 and TRBJ2-3): DSGVTQTPKHLITATGQRVTLRCSPRSGDLSVYWYQQSLDQGLQFLIQYYNGEERAKGNILERFSAQQFPDLHSELNLSSLELGDSALYFCASSWGLGALTDTQYFGPGTRLTVL.